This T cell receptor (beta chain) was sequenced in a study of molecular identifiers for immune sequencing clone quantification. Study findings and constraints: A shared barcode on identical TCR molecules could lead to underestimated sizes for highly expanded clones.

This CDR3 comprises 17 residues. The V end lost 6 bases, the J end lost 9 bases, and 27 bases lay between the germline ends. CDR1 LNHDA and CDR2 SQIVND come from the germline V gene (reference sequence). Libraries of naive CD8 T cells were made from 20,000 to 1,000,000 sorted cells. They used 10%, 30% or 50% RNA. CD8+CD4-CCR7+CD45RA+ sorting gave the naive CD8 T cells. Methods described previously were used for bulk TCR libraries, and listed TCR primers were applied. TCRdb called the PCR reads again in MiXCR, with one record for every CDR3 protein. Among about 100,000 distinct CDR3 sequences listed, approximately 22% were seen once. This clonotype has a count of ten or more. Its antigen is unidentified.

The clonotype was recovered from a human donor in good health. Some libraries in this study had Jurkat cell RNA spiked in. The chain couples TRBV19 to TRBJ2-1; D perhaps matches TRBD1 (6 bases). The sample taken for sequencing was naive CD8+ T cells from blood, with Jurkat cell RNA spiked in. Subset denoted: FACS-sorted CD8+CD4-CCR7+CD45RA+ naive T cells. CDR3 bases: TGTGCCAGTAGCCTGGGGGCCATATTAATATCGGTGAGTGAGCAGTTCTTC. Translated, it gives CASSLGAILISVSEQFF.